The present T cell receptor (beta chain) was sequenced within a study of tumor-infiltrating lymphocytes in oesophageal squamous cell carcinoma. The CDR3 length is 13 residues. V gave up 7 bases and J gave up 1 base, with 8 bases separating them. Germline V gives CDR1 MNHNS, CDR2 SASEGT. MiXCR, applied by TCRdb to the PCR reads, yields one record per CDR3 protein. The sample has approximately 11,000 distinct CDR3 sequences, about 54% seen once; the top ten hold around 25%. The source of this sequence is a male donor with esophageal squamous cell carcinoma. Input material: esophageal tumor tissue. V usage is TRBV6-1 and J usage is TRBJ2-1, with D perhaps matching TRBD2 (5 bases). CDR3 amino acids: CASKRGSYNEQFF. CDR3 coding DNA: TGTGCCAGCAAACGGGGTTCCTACAATGAGCAGTTCTTC.